Listed below are T cell receptor beta chains from one sample, sequenced in a study of cytomegalovirus exposure and HLA in healthy donors. Only in-frame clones appear in the TCRdb table, and some are missing; sequencing was by immunoSEQ multiplex PCR. The sample yields around 120,000 clones, around 80% seen once. The sample comprised PBMCs. The receptors originated from a boy between 2 and 10 years old in good health and CMV-seronegative. Each CDR3 is given with its conserved first and last residue. D genes are given only for firm matches. Size is omitted from some rows. Given values are once, few, many or a class for expanded clones.

abundance,d_gene,v_gene,j_gene,CDR3aa,CDR3nt
-,TRBD1,TRBV4-1,TRBJ1-4,CASSQVQGASEKLFF,TGCGCCAGCAGCCAAGTACAGGGGGCCAGTGAAAAACTGTTTTTT
-,TRBD1,TRBV18,TRBJ1-5,CASSPTGVNQPQHF,TGTGCCAGCTCACCGACAGGGGTCAATCAGCCCCAGCATTTT
-,-,TRBV27,TRBJ2-7,CASSLGGPGVGEQYF,TGTGCCAGCTCCCTGGGCGGACCGGGAGTCGGCGAGCAGTACTTC
-,-,TRBV5-1,TRBJ2-3,CASSPILRDTQYF,TGCGCCAGCAGCCCCATTTTGAGAGATACGCAGTATTTT
-,-,TRBV6-5,TRBJ1-2,CASSYKGVNYGYTF,TGTGCCAGCAGTTACAAGGGGGTGAACTATGGCTACACCTTC
few,TRBD1,TRBV19,TRBJ1-2,CAIGDGQAGGYTF,TGTGCCATAGGAGATGGACAGGCCGGTGGCTACACCTTC
-,-,TRBV4-3,TRBJ2-2,CASSQDRQNTGELFF,TGCGCCAGCAGCCAAGATCGACAGAACACCGGGGAGCTGTTTTTT
-,-,TRBV5-8,TRBJ1-1,CASSFWQLNTEAFF,TGTGCCAGCAGCTTTTGGCAGTTGAACACTGAAGCTTTCTTT
-,-,TRBV4-3,TRBJ2-1,CASSLQPRAGQGSYNEQFF,TGCGCCAGCAGCCTACAGCCTAGGGCGGGGCAGGGCTCCTACAATGAGCAGTTCTTC
-,-,TRBV7-3,TRBJ2-2,CASSLNGGTGELFF,TGTGCCAGCAGCTTGAACGGAGGCACCGGGGAGCTGTTTTTT
-,TRBD1,TRBV30,TRBJ2-2,CASGQGLNTGELFF,TGTGCCTCTGGACAGGGGCTGAACACCGGGGAGCTGTTTTTT
-,TRBD2,TRBV4-1,TRBJ2-3,CASSPHSTSGGVTDTQYF,TGCGCCAGCAGCCCCCACAGCACTAGCGGGGGGGTGACGGATACGCAGTATTTT
-,TRBD1,TRBV6-1,TRBJ2-1,CASIPGTGGYNEQFF,TGTGCCAGCATCCCCGGGACAGGGGGCTACAATGAGCAGTTCTTC
few,TRBD1,TRBV19,TRBJ1-2,CASSTPPGTGIHGYTF,TGTGCCAGTAGTACCCCTCCCGGGACAGGGATTCATGGCTACACCTTC
-,-,TRBV19,TRBJ2-1,CASSIGSSSYNEQFF,TGTGCCAGTAGTATAGGGTCTAGTTCCTACAATGAGCAGTTCTTC
-,TRBD1,TRBV27,TRBJ1-2,CASSWKGQGNYGYTF,TGTGCCAGCAGTTGGAAAGGACAGGGCAACTATGGCTACACCTTC
-,-,TRBV5-4,TRBJ2-7,CASRGAGSSYEQYF,TGTGCCAGCAGGGGTGCAGGGTCCTCCTACGAGCAGTACTTC
-,-,TRBV6-5,TRBJ1-3,CASTSSGNTIYF,TGTGCCAGCACCTCGTCTGGAAACACCATATATTTT
once,-,TRBV5-8,TRBJ2-3,CASSLELLTDTQYF,TGTGCCAGCAGCTTGGAGCTGCTCACAGATACGCAGTATTTT
-,-,TRBV9,TRBJ1-3,CASSVEGLTWGNTIYF,TGTGCCAGCAGCGTAGAGGGGCTGACTTGGGGAAACACCATATATTTT
-,TRBD1,TRBV5-1,TRBJ2-1,CASSRGQVRDGGEQFF,TGCGCCAGCAGCCGGGGACAGGTTCGGGATGGCGGTGAGCAGTTCTTC
few,TRBD2,TRBV19,TRBJ2-7,CASSHRTSVVHEQYF,TGTGCCAGTAGCCATCGGACTAGCGTAGTACACGAGCAGTACTTC
few,TRBD2,TRBV9,TRBJ2-1,CASSVGVAGAYNEQFF,TGTGCCAGCAGCGTAGGCGTGGCGGGAGCCTACAATGAGCAGTTCTTC
-,-,TRBV7-9,TRBJ2-3,CASSFLPDTQYF,TGTGCCAGCAGCTTTCTCCCAGATACGCAGTATTTT
-,-,TRBV7-3,TRBJ1-2,CASSLGAGGADGYTF,TGTGCCAGCAGCCTTGGGGCGGGGGGCGCAGATGGCTACACCTTC
-,-,TRBV2,TRBJ1-2,CASSEWGVSSNYGYTF,TGTGCCAGCAGTGAATGGGGAGTCTCCTCTAACTATGGCTACACCTTC
-,-,TRBV2,TRBJ1-2,CARGGGGGYTF,TGTGCCCGAGGGGGGGGCGGCGGCTACACCTTC
-,TRBD1,TRBV19,TRBJ1-1,CASSAGQGRITEAFF,TGTGCCAGTAGTGCTGGACAGGGGCGGATCACTGAAGCTTTCTTT
-,-,TRBV6-5,TRBJ2-5,CASSPPSRLEETQYF,TGTGCCAGCAGTCCTCCCTCTCGACTGGAAGAGACCCAGTACTTC
-,-,TRBV15,TRBJ1-5,CATSRDRTYSNQPQHF,TGTGCCACCAGCAGAGATCGCACTTATAGCAATCAGCCCCAGCATTTT
-,-,TRBV6-6,TRBJ1-5,CASSYSDSGEPQHF,TGTGCCAGCAGTTACTCAGACTCAGGGGAGCCCCAGCATTTT
-,TRBD2,TRBV4-3,TRBJ2-1,CASSPGLAGAGSSYNEQFF,TGCGCCAGCAGCCCCGGGCTAGCGGGGGCCGGTAGCTCCTACAATGAGCAGTTCTTC
-,-,TRBV5-8,TRBJ1-1,CASSYRDTEAFF,TGTGCCAGCAGCTACAGGGACACTGAAGCTTTCTTT
-,-,TRBV7-2,TRBJ2-1,CASSLPGPGEQFF,TGTGCCAGCAGCTTACCGGGCCCGGGGGAGCAGTTCTTC
-,-,TRBV4-1,TRBJ2-2,CASSQEGSGITGELFF,TGCGCCAGCAGCCAAGAGGGTAGCGGCATCACCGGGGAGCTGTTTTTT
-,-,TRBV11-2,TRBJ1-1,CASSWFRGNTEAFF,TGTGCCAGCAGCTGGTTCAGGGGAAACACTGAAGCTTTCTTT
-,-,TRBV4-2,TRBJ1-2,CASSQDGSGLAYGYTF,TGTGCCAGCAGCCAAGATGGCTCGGGTCTTGCCTATGGCTACACCTTC
-,-,TRBV10-3,TRBJ1-1,CAIRGTGGGSTEAFF,TGTGCCATCAGGGGGACTGGGGGCGGGAGCACTGAAGCTTTCTTT